Below, 3 T cell receptor beta chains from the same sample are listed, as sequenced in a study of identical twins. From the 5' RACE reads, TCRdb called clonotypes with MiXCR, one entry per CDR3 protein. Of about 690,000 distinct CDR3 sequences detected, approximately 22% appear once; the ten largest clones hold about 4.3%. These data were also reused for a study on T cells expressing NK-cell markers.

The sequencing sample was made of PBMCs. The source is a woman between 18 and 30 years old in good health.

The CDR3 nucleotides are TGCGCCAGCAGCCAAGATCTGGGGACTAGCGGGAGCTCCTACGAGCAGTACTTC. It yields the protein CASSQDLGTSGSSYEQYF. The rearrangement uses TRBV4-3 and TRBJ2-7; 14 positions agree with TRBD2. The V gene end was trimmed by 0 bases and the J gene end by 0 bases; junction bases not matched to a gene: 4. Germline V lookup: CDR1 LGHNA, CDR2 YSLEER. This CDR3 has 18 residues.

The V gene is TRBV20-1, the J gene TRBJ2-3, with D tentatively TRBD2 (6 bases). Germline V CDR1 and CDR2: DFQATT, SNEGSKA (reference sequence). The CDR3 loop spans 14 amino acids. Trimming left V 4 bases short and J 0 bases short, with 11 bases between. CDR3 region: CSANRGGSTDTQYF. The CDR3 DNA reads as TGCAGTGCTAACCGGGGAGGTAGCACAGATACGCAGTATTTT.

The chain recombines TRBV11-2 with TRBJ2-7; 9 bases are shared with TRBD2. Trimming removed 5 bases from V and 5 bases from J; junction bases left unmatched: 10. The V gene's germline CDR1 is SGHAT and CDR2 FQNNGV. CDR3 length: 15 residues. The CDR3 region is CASSPAGLAFHEQYF. DNA for the CDR3: TGTGCCAGCAGCCCCGCGGGACTAGCATTCCACGAGCAGTACTTC.